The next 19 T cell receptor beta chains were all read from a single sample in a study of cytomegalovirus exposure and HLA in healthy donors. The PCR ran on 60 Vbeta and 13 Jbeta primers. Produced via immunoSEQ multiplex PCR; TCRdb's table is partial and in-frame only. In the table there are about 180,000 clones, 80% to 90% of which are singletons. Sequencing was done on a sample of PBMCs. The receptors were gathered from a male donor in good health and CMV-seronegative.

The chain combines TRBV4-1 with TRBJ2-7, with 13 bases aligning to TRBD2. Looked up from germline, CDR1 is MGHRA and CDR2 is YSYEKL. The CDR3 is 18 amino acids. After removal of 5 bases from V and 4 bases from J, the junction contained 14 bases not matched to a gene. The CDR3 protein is CASSYRDGLAGASYEQYF. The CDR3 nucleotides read TGCGCCAGCAGCTACCGGGATGGACTAGCGGGAGCTTCATACGAGCAGTACTTC.

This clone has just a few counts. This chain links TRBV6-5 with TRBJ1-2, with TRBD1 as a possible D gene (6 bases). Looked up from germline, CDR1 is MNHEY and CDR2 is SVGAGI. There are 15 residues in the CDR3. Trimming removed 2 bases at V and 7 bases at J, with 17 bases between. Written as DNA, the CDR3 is TGTGCCAGCAGTTACACGGGGGGCTCAGGCTTTGGCTACACCTTC. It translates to CASSYTGGSGFGYTF.

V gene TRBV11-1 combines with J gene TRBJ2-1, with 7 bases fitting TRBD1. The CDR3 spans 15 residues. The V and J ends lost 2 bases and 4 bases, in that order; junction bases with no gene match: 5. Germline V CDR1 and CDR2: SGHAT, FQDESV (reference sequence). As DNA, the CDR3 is TGTGCCAGCAGCTTAAACAGGGGACGGTACAATGAGCAGTTCTTC. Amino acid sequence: CASSLNRGRYNEQFF.

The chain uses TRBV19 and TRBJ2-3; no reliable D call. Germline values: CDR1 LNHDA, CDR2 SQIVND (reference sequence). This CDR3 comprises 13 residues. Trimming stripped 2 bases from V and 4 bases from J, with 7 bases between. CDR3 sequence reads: CASSINLADTQYF. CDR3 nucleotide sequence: TGTGCCAGTAGTATAAATCTTGCAGATACGCAGTATTTT.

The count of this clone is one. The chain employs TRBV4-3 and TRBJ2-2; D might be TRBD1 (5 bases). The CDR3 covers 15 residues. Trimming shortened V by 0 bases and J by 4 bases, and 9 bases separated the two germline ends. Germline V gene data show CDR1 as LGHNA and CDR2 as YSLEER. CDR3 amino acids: CASSQEGRVTGELFF. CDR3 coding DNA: TGCGCCAGCAGCCAAGAGGGCAGGGTCACCGGGGAGCTGTTTTTT.

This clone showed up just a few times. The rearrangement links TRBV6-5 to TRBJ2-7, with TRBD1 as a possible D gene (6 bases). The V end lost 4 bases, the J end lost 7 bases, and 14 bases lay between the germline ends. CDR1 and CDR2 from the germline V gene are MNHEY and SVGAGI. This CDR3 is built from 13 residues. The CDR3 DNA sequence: TGTGCCAGCAGTTTCGGACGAACAGGGGAGCAGTACTTC. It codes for CASSFGRTGEQYF.

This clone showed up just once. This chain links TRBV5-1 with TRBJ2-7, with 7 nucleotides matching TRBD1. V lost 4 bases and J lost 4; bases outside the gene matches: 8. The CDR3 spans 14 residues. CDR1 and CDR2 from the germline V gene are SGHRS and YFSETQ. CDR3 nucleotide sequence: TGCGCCAGCAGCCCGGGACAGATAAAATACGAGCAGTACTTC. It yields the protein CASSPGQIKYEQYF.

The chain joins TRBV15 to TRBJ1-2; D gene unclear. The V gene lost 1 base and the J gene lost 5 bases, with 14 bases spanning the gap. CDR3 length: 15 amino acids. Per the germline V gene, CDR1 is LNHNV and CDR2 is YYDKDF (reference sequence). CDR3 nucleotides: TGTGCCACCAGCAGAGGTAGAGAAACCCTTTATGGCTACACCTTC. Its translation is CATSRGRETLYGYTF.

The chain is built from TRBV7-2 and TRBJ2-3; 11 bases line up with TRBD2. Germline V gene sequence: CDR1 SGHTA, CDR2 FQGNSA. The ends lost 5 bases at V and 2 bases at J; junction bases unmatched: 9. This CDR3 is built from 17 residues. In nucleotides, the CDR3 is TGTGCCAGCAGCCTCCAGACTAGCGGGACCCCCACAGATACGCAGTATTTT. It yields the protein CASSLQTSGTPTDTQYF.

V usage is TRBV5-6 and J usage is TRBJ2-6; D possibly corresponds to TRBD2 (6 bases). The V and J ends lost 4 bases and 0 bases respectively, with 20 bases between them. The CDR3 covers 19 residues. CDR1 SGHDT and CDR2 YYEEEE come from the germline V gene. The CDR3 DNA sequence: TGTGCCAGCAGCACAAGGCGGGACCTCGCCTTCTCTGGGGCCAACGTCCTGACTTTC. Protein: CASSTRRDLAFSGANVLTF.

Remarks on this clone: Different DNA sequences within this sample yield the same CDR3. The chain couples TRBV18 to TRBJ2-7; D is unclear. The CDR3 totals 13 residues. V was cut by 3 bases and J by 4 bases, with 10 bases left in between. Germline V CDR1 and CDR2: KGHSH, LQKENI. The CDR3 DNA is TGTGCCAGCTCACCGGGCCAGTCGTACGAGCAGTACTTC. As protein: CASSPGQSYEQYF.

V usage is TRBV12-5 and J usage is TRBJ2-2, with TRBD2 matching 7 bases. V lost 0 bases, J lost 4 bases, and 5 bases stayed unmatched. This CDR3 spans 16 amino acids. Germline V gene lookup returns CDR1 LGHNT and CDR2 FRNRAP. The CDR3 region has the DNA TGTGCTAGTGGTTTGGTTACCGGGGGGACCACCGGGGAGCTGTTTTTT. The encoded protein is CASGLVTGGTTGELFF. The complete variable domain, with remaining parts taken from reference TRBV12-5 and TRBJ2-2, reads DARVTQTPRHKVTEMGQEVTMRCQPILGHNTVFWYRQTMMQGLELLAYFRNRAPLDDSGMPKDRFSAEMPDATLATLKIQPSEPRDSAVYFCASGLVTGGTTGELFFGEGSRLTVL.

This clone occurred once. CDR3 loop: CATSSRTSDYNEQFF. CDR3 DNA: TGTGCCACCAGCAGCAGGACTAGCGACTACAATGAGCAGTTCTTC. V and J are TRBV15 and TRBJ2-1; 9 bases agree with TRBD2. V lost 3 bases, J lost 3 bases, and 3 bases stayed unmatched. The CDR3 contains 15 residues. CDR1 is LNHNV, CDR2 YYDKDF, per germline (reference sequence).

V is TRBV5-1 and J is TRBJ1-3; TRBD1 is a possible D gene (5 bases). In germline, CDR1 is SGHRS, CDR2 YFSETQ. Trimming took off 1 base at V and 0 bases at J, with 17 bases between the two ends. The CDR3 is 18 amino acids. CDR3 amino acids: CASSLRTGLSDSGNTIYF. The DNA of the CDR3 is TGCGCCAGCAGCTTGCGAACAGGCCTATCCGACTCTGGAAACACCATATATTTT.

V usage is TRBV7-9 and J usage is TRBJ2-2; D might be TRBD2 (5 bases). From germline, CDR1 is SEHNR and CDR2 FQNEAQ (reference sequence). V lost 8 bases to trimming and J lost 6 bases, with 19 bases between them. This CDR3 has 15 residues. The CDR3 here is CASPWGTGSAGELFF. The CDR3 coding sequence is TGTGCCAGCCCCTGGGGTACGGGATCGGCCGGGGAGCTGTTTTTT.

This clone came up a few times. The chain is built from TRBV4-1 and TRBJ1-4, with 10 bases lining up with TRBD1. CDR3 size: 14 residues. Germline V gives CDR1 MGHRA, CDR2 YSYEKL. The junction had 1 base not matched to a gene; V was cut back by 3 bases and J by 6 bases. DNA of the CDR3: TGCGCCAGCAGCCAGGGACAGGGGTATGAAAAACTGTTTTTT. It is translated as CASSQGQGYEKLFF.

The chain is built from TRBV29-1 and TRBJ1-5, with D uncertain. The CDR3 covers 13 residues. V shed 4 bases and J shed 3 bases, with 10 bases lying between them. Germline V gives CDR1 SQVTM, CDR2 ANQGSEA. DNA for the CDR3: TGCAGCGTTGCGGGAACGGACAATCAGCCCCAGCATTTT. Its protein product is CSVAGTDNQPQHF. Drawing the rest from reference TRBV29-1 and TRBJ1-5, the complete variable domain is SAVISQKPSRDICQRGTSLTIQCQVDSQVTMMFWYRQQPGQSLTLIATANQGSEATYESGFVIDKFPISRPNLTFSTLTVSNMSPEDSSIYLCSVAGTDNQPQHFGDGTRLSIL.

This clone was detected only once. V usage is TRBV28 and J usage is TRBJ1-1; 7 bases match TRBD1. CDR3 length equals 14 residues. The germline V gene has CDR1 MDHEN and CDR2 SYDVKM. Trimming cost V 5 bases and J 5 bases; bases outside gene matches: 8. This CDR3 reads CASSLQGMGTEAFF. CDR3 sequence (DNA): TGTGCCAGCAGTCTACAGGGGATGGGGACTGAAGCTTTCTTT.

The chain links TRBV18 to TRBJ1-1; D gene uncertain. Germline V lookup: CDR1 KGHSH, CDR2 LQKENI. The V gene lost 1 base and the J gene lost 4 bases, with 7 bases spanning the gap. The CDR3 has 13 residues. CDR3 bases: TGTGCCAGCTCACCACTGGAGGGCACTGAAGCTTTCTTT. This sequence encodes CASSPLEGTEAFF.